These T cell receptor beta chains were read from a single sample in a study of beta chain features in type 1 diabetes. The assay was immunoSEQ multiplex PCR, and TCRdb's table has in-frame clones only and misses some. Among 900,000 or so clones listed, roughly 17% were seen once. The sample comprised naive CD4+ T cells from blood. These receptors originate from a woman younger than 35 in good health. The CDR3 runs from the conserved cysteine through the conserved F or W. The D gene is left open where the match is weak. Where a row states a size, it is once, few, many or the class of an expanded clone; other rows omit it.

CDR3 protein	CDR3 DNA	clone size	V gene	J gene	D gene
CASSFPVGTQYF	TGTGCCAGCAGTTTCCCGGTAGGGACCCAGTACTTC	few	TRBV28	TRBJ2-5	NA
CASSLRQGARAFF	TGTGCCAGCAGTTTGAGGCAGGGGGCTAGGGCTTTCTTT	few	TRBV27	TRBJ1-1	TRBD1
CASSIGSWAHNNEQFF	TGTGCCAGTAGTATCGGATCATGGGCCCATAACAATGAGCAGTTCTTC	few	TRBV19	TRBJ2-1	NA
CASSSPGKSRGNEQFF	TGCGCCAGCAGCTCCCCGGGAAAATCTCGGGGCAATGAGCAGTTCTTC	NA	TRBV5-1	TRBJ2-1	NA
CASSSPASDTQYF	TGCGCCAGCAGCTCCCCGGCGTCAGATACGCAGTATTTT	NA	TRBV5-1	TRBJ2-3	NA
CASSLAGLDTGELFF	TGTGCCAGCAGCTTAGCGGGGTTAGACACCGGGGAGCTGTTTTTT	few	TRBV7-9	TRBJ2-2	NA
CASSHRQGSGELFF	TGTGCCAGTAGTCATCGACAGGGTTCGGGGGAGCTGTTTTTT	NA	TRBV19	TRBJ2-2	TRBD1
CASSLPRRVDNEQFF	TGTGCCAGCTCCCTCCCTCGGAGGGTAGACAATGAGCAGTTCTTC	NA	TRBV18	TRBJ2-1	NA
CASSAQPGISNEQFF	TGCGCCAGCAGCGCCCAGCCGGGAATCTCCAATGAGCAGTTCTTC	few	TRBV4-3	TRBJ2-1	NA
CASSPDIAAGYTF	TGTGCCAGCAGTCCGGACATAGCGGCGGGCTACACCTTC	NA	TRBV6-1	TRBJ1-2	NA
CASSMSEPNYGYTF	TGTGCCAGCAGTATGTCGGAGCCTAACTATGGCTACACCTTC	NA	TRBV9	TRBJ1-2	NA
CASSPAGQYKPQHF	TGTGCCAGCAGCCCCGCCGGACAGTATAAGCCCCAGCATTTT	few	TRBV7-2	TRBJ1-5	NA
CASSRDRAYEQYF	TGTGCCAGCAGCAGGGACAGAGCCTACGAGCAGTACTTC	NA	TRBV7-2	TRBJ2-7	TRBD1
CASSNSGTGILLSNQPQHF	TGTGCCAGCAGCAACTCCGGGACAGGGATTTTACTAAGCAATCAGCCCCAGCATTTT	NA	TRBV21-1	TRBJ1-5	NA
CASSPSSGSRYEQYF	TGTGCCAGCTCGCCGTCGAGCGGGAGTCGGTACGAGCAGTACTTC	few	TRBV18	TRBJ2-7	TRBD2
CASSPGRLAGGPGTGELFF	TGTGCCAGCAGCCCAGGAAGACTAGCGGGAGGGCCGGGCACCGGGGAGCTGTTTTTT	once	TRBV7-2	TRBJ2-2	TRBD2
CASRDRGPYEQYF	TGTGCCAGCAGGGACAGGGGTCCCTACGAGCAGTACTTC	NA	TRBV6-6	TRBJ2-7	TRBD1
CASSLRGAYEQYF	TGTGCCAGTAGCCTACGTGGAGCCTACGAGCAGTACTTC	NA	TRBV19	TRBJ2-7	NA
CASRGAPTGELFF	TGTGCCAGCAGAGGGGCCCCGACCGGGGAGCTGTTTTTT	NA	TRBV28	TRBJ2-2	NA
CATSRDLGAQETQYF	TGTGCCACCAGCAGAGATCTTGGGGCACAAGAGACCCAGTACTTC	NA	TRBV15	TRBJ2-5	NA
CASQNPRLAGVTKNIQYF	TGTGCCAGTCAAAATCCAAGACTAGCGGGAGTGACCAAAAACATTCAGTACTTC	NA	TRBV19	TRBJ2-4	TRBD2
CASGSSGRYNEQFF	TGTGCCAGCGGTTCTAGCGGGCGATACAATGAGCAGTTCTTC	few	TRBV25-1	TRBJ2-1	TRBD2
CASSTGTGYNEQFF	TGTGCCAGCAGCACCGGGACAGGGTACAATGAGCAGTTCTTC	few	TRBV7-3	TRBJ2-1	TRBD1
CASSAEVSTEAFF	TGTGCCAGCAGTGCTGAGGTGTCCACTGAAGCTTTCTTT	few	TRBV2	TRBJ1-1	NA
CASPGDRGGNEQFF	TGTGCCTCTCCGGGGGACAGGGGCGGAAATGAGCAGTTCTTC	few	TRBV7-9	TRBJ2-1	TRBD1
CASRTVIGSSYEQYF	TGTGCCAGCAGGACCGTGATCGGGTCCTCCTACGAGCAGTACTTC	few	TRBV6-6	TRBJ2-7	NA
CASSPQGLAGYEQYF	TGTGCCAGCTCACCACAGGGGCTAGCTGGGTACGAGCAGTACTTC	few	TRBV18	TRBJ2-7	NA
CASSPTGNTQETQYF	TGTGCCAGCAGCCCTACAGGGAACACGCAAGAGACCCAGTACTTC	NA	TRBV7-9	TRBJ2-5	NA
CASSVDRDYGYTF	TGTGCCAGCAGCGTCGACAGGGACTATGGCTACACCTTC	NA	TRBV6-5	TRBJ1-2	TRBD1
CASSLGLSGRAADTQYF	TGTGCCAGCAGCTTAGGACTTAGCGGGAGGGCCGCCGATACGCAGTATTTT	few	TRBV7-2	TRBJ2-3	TRBD2
CASRGTGGWEKLFF	TGTGCCAGCAGGGGTACAGGGGGCTGGGAAAAACTGTTTTTT	NA	TRBV2	TRBJ1-4	TRBD1
CASSLLGGSSYNEQFF	TGTGCCAGCAGCTTACTGGGTGGAAGCTCCTACAATGAGCAGTTCTTC	few	TRBV7-2	TRBJ2-1	NA
CASSAPWGTGELFF	TGTGCCAGCAGCGCACCCTGGGGCACCGGGGAGCTGTTTTTT	few	TRBV9	TRBJ2-2	NA